This T cell receptor (beta chain) was sequenced in a study of T cells expressing NK-cell markers. Study-level background: HCMV seropositivity characterized most of the eight sequenced donors, and seronegativity one.

UMIs were included in TCR beta cDNA generated by 5'RACE template switching. TCRdb processed the 5' RACE reads again and assigns one entry to each CDR3 protein, with no DNA. Here the sample table reports around 140,000 distinct CDR3 sequences. General study results and limits: There remained a lack of clarity about HCMV specificity of expanded NKG2C+ T cell clones. A range of roughly 1.0-8% of CD8+ T cells consisted of dominant NKG2C+ clonotypes in several donors.

About this clonotype: Antigen specificity is unknown.

The source of this sequence is a man aged 18 to 35 in good health. Specimen: blood T cells: a sorted CD56 or NKG2C T cell subset, CD4+ or CD8+ T cells, or bulk PBMC T cells (not recorded which).

CDR3 protein: CSARAPSGTGRDTQYF. The chain employs TRBV20-1 and TRBJ2-3; absent DNA, TCRdb's TRBD1 call cannot be checked. This CDR3 is built from 16 residues. Germline V gene sequence: CDR1 DFQATT, CDR2 SNEGSKA (reference sequence).